Presented here are 20 T cell receptor beta chains from one specimen sequenced in a study of blood T cell repertoires in COVID-19. Some clones are missing from TCRdb's copy, which holds only in-frame ones; the method was immunoSEQ multiplex PCR. The sample has about 58,000 clones; roughly nine tenths are singletons. The sequenced sample consisted of peripheral blood. These receptor sequences come from a woman in her sixties or seventies with active COVID-19.

V usage is TRBV6-6 and J usage is TRBJ2-7; TRBD2 agrees at 9 bases. The CDR3 spans 16 residues. V gave up 6 bases and J gave up 5 bases; unmatched junction bases: 14. Per the germline V gene, CDR1 is MNHNY and CDR2 is SVGAGI (reference sequence). CDR3 sequence: CASRGGLAGFGDEQYF. The CDR3 region has the DNA TGTGCCAGCAGGGGTGGGCTAGCGGGATTCGGGGACGAGCAGTACTTC.

This chain joins TRBV18 and TRBJ2-7, with no clear D. Germline V gene data show CDR1 as KGHSH and CDR2 as LQKENI. The CDR3 length is 15 residues. Trimming removed 0 bases from V and 0 bases from J, with 9 bases in between. CDR3 sequence reads: CASSPPSSYSYEQYF. The CDR3 nucleotides are TGTGCCAGCTCACCACCGAGTAGCTACTCCTACGAGCAGTACTTC.

J is TRBJ2-7 and V is TRBV11-2; TRBD2 matches 12 bases. From germline, CDR1 is SGHAT and CDR2 FQNNGV. The CDR3 covers 15 residues. V lost 5 bases to trimming and J lost 6 bases; unmatched junction nucleotides: 8. This CDR3 is CASSPEPGLAGEQYF. The CDR3 coding sequence is TGTGCCAGCAGCCCGGAACCGGGACTAGCGGGCGAGCAGTACTTC.

CDR3 sequence: CASSLASGRAPDTQYF. The CDR3 bases are TGTGCCAGCAGCTTAGCTAGCGGGAGGGCCCCAGATACGCAGTATTTT. J is TRBJ2-3 and V is TRBV7-6; 11 nucleotides agree with TRBD2. This CDR3 contains 16 residues. The germline V gene encodes CDR1 SGHVS and CDR2 FNYEAQ. J lost 4 bases, V lost 0 bases, and 3 bases had no gene match. The full variable domain, rest sourced from reference TRBV7-6 and TRBJ2-3, is GAGVSQSPRYKVTKRGQDVALRCDPISGHVSLYWYRQALGQGPEFLTYFNYEAQQDKSGLPNDRFSAERPEGSISTLTIQRTEQRDSAMYRCASSLASGRAPDTQYFGPGTRLTVL.

This clone appeared once. The gene calls are TRBV15 and TRBJ2-1; 9 nucleotides agree with TRBD2. Per germline, CDR1 LNHNV and CDR2 YYDKDF (reference sequence). Unmatched junction bases numbered 6, after V lost 5 bases and J lost 1 base. CDR3 length: 16 amino acids. The CDR3 DNA reads as TGTGCCACCAGCGGACTAGCGCACACTTCCTACAATGAGCAGTTCTTC. Translating gives CATSGLAHTSYNEQFF.

J is TRBJ2-4 and V is TRBV27; 8 positions match TRBD1. The CDR3 runs 15 residues. In germline, CDR1 is MNHEY, CDR2 SMNVEV (reference sequence). V lost 2 bases and J lost 3; bases outside the gene matches: 3. CDR3 region: CASSLDRGNKNIQYF. In DNA, the CDR3 is TGTGCCAGCAGTTTAGACAGGGGAAACAAAAACATTCAGTACTTC.

The rearrangement links TRBV15 to TRBJ1-2; 8 bases are shared with TRBD1. Germline loops: CDR1 LNHNV, CDR2 YYDKDF (reference sequence). Unmatched junction bases numbered 15, after V lost 2 bases and J lost 7 bases. This CDR3 has 17 amino acids. The CDR3 region is CATSRPGQDPLGGGYTF. The CDR3 bases are TGTGCCACCAGCAGACCGGGACAGGATCCTCTCGGGGGTGGCTACACCTTC. Full variable domain (outside the CDR3, taken from reference TRBV15 and TRBJ1-2): DAMVIQNPRYQVTQFGKPVTLSCSQTLNHNVMYWYQQKSSQAPKLLFHYYDKDFNNEADTPDNFQSRRPNTSFCFLDIRSPGLGDTAMYLCATSRPGQDPLGGGYTFGSGTRLTVV.

V gene TRBV5-5 combines with J gene TRBJ2-5; D is unclear. V dropped 2 bases and J dropped 2 bases, with 10 bases sitting between them. Germline CDR1 SGHKS, CDR2 YYEKEE (reference sequence). The CDR3 spans 14 residues. The CDR3 coding sequence is TGTGCCAGCAGCTTTATCGCAGTTCAAGAGACCCAGTACTTC. This translates into CASSFIAVQETQYF.

The chain uses TRBV5-1 and TRBJ1-5; D may be TRBD1 (6 bases). This CDR3 contains 15 residues. Germline CDR1 is SGHRS and CDR2 is YFSETQ. The V and J ends lost 0 bases and 5 bases respectively, with 12 bases between them. This CDR3 is CASSLAGDIHQPQHF. The DNA of the CDR3 is TGCGCCAGCAGCTTGGCAGGGGATATACATCAGCCCCAGCATTTT. Filled out from reference TRBV5-1 and TRBJ1-5, the complete variable domain reads KAGVTQTPRYLIKTRGQQVTLSCSPISGHRSVSWYQQTPGQGLQFLFEYFSETQRNKGNFPGRFSGRQFSNSRSEMNVSTLELGDSALYLCASSLAGDIHQPQHFGDGTRLSIL.

J is TRBJ1-5 and V is TRBV19, with D tentatively TRBD1 (5 bases). Germline CDR1 is LNHDA and CDR2 is SQIVND (reference sequence). There are 12 residues in the CDR3. CDR3 residues: CAGGEGNQPQHF. The CDR3 nucleotides read TGTGCGGGGGGGGAGGGCAATCAGCCCCAGCATTTT. Combining the CDR3 with reference TRBV19 and TRBJ1-5 gives the whole variable domain DGGITQSPKYLFRKEGQNVTLSCEQNLNHDAMYWYRQDPGQGLRLIYYSQIVNDFQKGDIAEGYSVSREKKESFPLTVTSAQKNPTAFYLCAGGEGNQPQHFGDGTRLSIL.

The chain joins TRBV2 to TRBJ1-2, with D hard to call. Germline lookup yields CDR1 SNHLY and CDR2 FYNNEI. V lost 3 bases and J 2 bases, leaving 7 bases between the germline ends. CDR3 size: 13 residues. CDR3 DNA: TGTGCCAGCAGTGAGGCGGAGAACTATGGCTACACCTTC. It encodes CASSEAENYGYTF.

CDR3 in amino acids: CASKRWGTSGAGELFF. Here the CDR3 DNA reads TGTGCCAGCAAAAGATGGGGGACTAGCGGCGCCGGGGAGCTGTTTTTT. The chain employs TRBV2 and TRBJ2-2, with 11 bases fitting TRBD2. V lost 7 bases and J lost 6; bases outside the gene matches: 10. CDR3 length: 16 amino acids. CDR1 and CDR2 from the germline V gene are SNHLY and FYNNEI.

This sequence joins TRBV2 and TRBJ2-7, with 11 positions matching TRBD1. With V trimmed by 8 bases and J by 3 bases, 6 bases remained unmatched. From germline, CDR1 is SNHLY and CDR2 FYNNEI. This CDR3 has 14 amino acids. CDR3 amino acids: CASGGTGGYYEQYF. DNA for the CDR3: TGTGCCAGCGGGGGGACAGGGGGGTACTACGAGCAGTACTTC.

The chain joins TRBV7-2 to TRBJ2-1, with unresolved D. The CDR3 is 15 amino acids. V lost 1 base to trimming and J lost 0 bases, with 7 bases between them. The germline gives CDR1 SGHTA, CDR2 FQGNSA. CDR3 in amino acids: CASSLELLSYNEQFF. The CDR3 nucleotides are TGTGCCAGCAGCTTAGAACTTCTCTCCTACAATGAGCAGTTCTTC. Based on the CDR3 plus reference TRBV7-2 and TRBJ2-1, the full variable domain is GAGVSQSPSNKVTEKGKDVELRCDPISGHTALYWYRQSLGQGLEFLIYFQGNSAPDKSGLPSDRFSAERTGGSVSTLTIQRTQQEDSAVYLCASSLELLSYNEQFFGPGTRLTVL.

This chain joins TRBV16 and TRBJ2-1; 12 bases are shared with TRBD2. CDR1 and CDR2 from the germline V gene are KGHSY and FQNENV. The CDR3 sequence is 16 residues long. V shed 3 bases and J 8 bases; nucleotides not matched to a gene: 8. The CDR3 nucleotides read TGTGCCAGCAGCCAGGAACTAGCGGGGGGTTCCTATGAGCAGTTCTTC. It yields the protein CASSQELAGGSYEQFF.

The CDR3 DNA follows: TGTGCCAGAAGCTGTACAGGGTACGAGCAGTACTTC. Translating gives CARSCTGYEQYF. The chain links TRBV5-3 to TRBJ2-7, with a weak D call TRBD1 (6 bases). TRBV5-3 is an open reading frame whose function is uncertain. V was trimmed by 3 bases and J by 4 bases, leaving 8 bases between them. This CDR3 spans 12 amino acids.

CDR3 DNA sequence: TGTGCCAGCAGTATACTAGGGACAGGAGGCCAAGAGACCCAGTACTTC. It is translated as CASSILGTGGQETQYF. V usage is TRBV27 and J usage is TRBJ2-5, with 8 bases fitting TRBD1. J was trimmed by 1 base and V by 5 bases; bases with no gene match: 9. The germline V gene has CDR1 MNHEY and CDR2 SMNVEV (reference sequence). CDR3 length: 16 amino acids.

CDR3 protein: CASSSPGLAEQNTQYF. The CDR3 DNA reads as TGTGCCAGCAGTTCTCCGGGACTAGCGGAGCAAAATACGCAGTATTTT. The chain links TRBV3-1 (or the pseudogene TRBV3-2) to TRBJ2-3, with TRBD2 matching over 11 bases. CDR1 and CDR2 (germline): LGHDT, YNNKEL (reference sequence). This CDR3 region has 16 residues. Unmatched junction bases numbered 12, after V lost 6 bases and J lost 7 bases.

The CDR3 protein is CASSTTVTGDGANVLTF. Here the CDR3 DNA reads TGTGCCAGCAGCACTACCGTTACAGGGGACGGGGCCAACGTCCTGACTTTC. The chain combines TRBV7-9 with TRBJ2-6; 7 bases agree with TRBD1. The germline V gene encodes CDR1 SEHNR and CDR2 FQNEAQ (reference sequence). V lost 5 bases to trimming and J lost 4 bases; unmatched junction nucleotides: 11. CDR3 length: 17 residues.

This chain connects TRBV7-8 to TRBJ2-3; the match to TRBD2 covers 10 bases. The CDR3 sequence is 16 residues long. Germline assignment: CDR1 SGHVS and CDR2 FQNEAQ. With V trimmed by 5 bases and J by 3 bases, 8 bases remained unmatched. CDR3 nucleotide sequence: TGTGCCAGCAGCCCCAATCTAGCGGGAGTAACAGATACGCAGTATTTT. Its translation is CASSPNLAGVTDTQYF.